Detailed here is one T cell receptor beta chain. The sample is drawn from a study of CD8 T cells in Susac syndrome. cDNA came from around 0.5 to 1 ug RNA primed by random hexamers. TCRdb fed the immunoSEQ multiplex PCR reads into MiXCR, producing one record per CDR3 protein. The sample includes over 80,000 distinct CDR3 sequences, just under 95% of them seen just once. This CDR3 comprises 14 residues. The germline V gene encodes CDR1 DFQATT and CDR2 SNEGSKA (reference sequence). V was cut by 0 bases and J by 6 bases, with 13 bases left in between. Input material: CD8+ T cells from PBMCs. J is TRBJ2-3 and V is TRBV20-1, with no clear D. This clonotype was obtained from a human donor in good health. The CDR3 loop is CSARDRLSRDTQYF. In DNA, the CDR3 is TGCAGTGCTAGAGATCGACTGTCACGGGATACGCAGTATTTT.